This entry lists 19 T cell receptor beta chains sequenced from one sample in a study of immune reconstitution after stem cell transplant in scleroderma. Each CDR3 protein is one row after TCRdb ran MiXCR on the RT-PCR reads. The table includes 1,500 to 2,500 distinct CDR3 sequences, about 17% detected once. Sampling was done before or after autologous hematopoietic stem cell transplantation (not recorded which). The receptors shown here come from a female donor with systemic sclerosis.

This clonotype is classed as medium-sized. The chain carries TRBV5-1 and TRBJ2-5, with D possibly being TRBD2 (5 bases). This CDR3 is 16 amino acids long. V lost 0 bases to trimming and J lost 3 bases, with 15 bases between them. Germline CDR1 and CDR2: SGHRS and YFSETQ. The CDR3 DNA reads TGCGCCAGCAGCTTGGGATCTCGGACTGACGAAGAGACCCAGTACTTC. Its protein is CASSLGSRTDEETQYF.

This clonotype occurred once. A much larger clone lies one base from this, so it may be a read error. This chain uses TRBV6-5 with TRBJ2-7; 7 positions match TRBD2. Per germline, CDR1 MNHEY and CDR2 SVGAGI. CDR3 size: 14 residues. CDR3 in amino acids: CAGSSNTGGYEQYF. DNA for the CDR3: TGTGCCGGCAGTTCGAACACGGGGGGCTACGAGCAGTACTTC.

This clonotype has more than one count but fewer than ten. This sequence joins TRBV7-2 and TRBJ1-6; 9 nucleotides agree with TRBD1. The germline V gene encodes CDR1 SGHTA and CDR2 FQGNSA. Unmatched junction bases numbered 11, after V lost 6 bases and J lost 8 bases. There are 16 residues in the CDR3. CDR3 bases: TGTGCCAGCAGTCCGCGGGACAGGGTCCTGTATTCACCCCTCCACTTT. Protein sequence: CASSPRDRVLYSPLHF.

This clonotype occurred a few times. The chain carries TRBV23-1 and TRBJ1-1, with D possibly being TRBD1 (6 bases). TRBV23-1 is placed among ORFs of uncertain function. The ends were cut back, 2 bases at V and 4 bases at J, with 20 bases in the middle. The CDR3 runs 17 residues. DNA of the CDR3: TGCGCCAGCAGTCAAGACCAGGGGCCAGCTATGATCACTGAAGCTTTCTTT. It yields the protein CASSQDQGPAMITEAFF.

This clonotype is deemed large. The chain uses TRBV29-1 and TRBJ1-1; D call uncertain. V was clipped by 5 bases and J by 1 base, with 5 bases between them. Germline lookup yields CDR1 SQVTM and CDR2 ANQGSEA. CDR3 length: 11 amino acids. CDR3 in amino acids: CSVRKNTEAFF. In DNA, the CDR3 is TGCAGCGTTAGGAAGAACACTGAAGCTTTCTTT.

The chain uses TRBV30 and TRBJ2-7, with 7 bases matching TRBD2. Germline V gene data show CDR1 as GTSNPN and CDR2 as SVGIG (reference sequence). Unmatched junction bases numbered 5, after V lost 5 bases and J lost 4 bases. This CDR3 comprises 12 residues. The CDR3 here is CAWAGELYEQYF. The DNA of the CDR3 is TGTGCCTGGGCGGGAGAATTATACGAGCAGTACTTC. The whole variable domain, filled in from reference TRBV30 and TRBJ2-7, reads SQTIHQWPATLVQPVGSPLSLECTVEGTSNPNLYWYRQAAGRGLQLLFYSVGIGQISSEVPQNLSASRPQDRQFILSSKKLLLSDSGFYLCAWAGELYEQYFGPGTRLTVT.

This clonotype is labeled medium-sized (0.01 to 0.1%). J is TRBJ1-5 and V is TRBV6-5, with D unresolved. The CDR3 covers 13 residues. Germline assignment: CDR1 MNHEY and CDR2 SVGAGI. V was clipped by 5 bases and J by 1 base, with 6 bases between them. The CDR3 DNA is TGTGCCAGCAGTCGTGTCAGCAATCAGCCCCAGCATTTT. Its protein product is CASSRVSNQPQHF.

By share, this clonotype counts as hyperexpanded. The chain carries TRBV10-2 and TRBJ1-2; the match to TRBD1 covers 7 bases. The CDR3 contains 16 residues. CDR1 is WSHSY, CDR2 SAAADI, per germline. Germline trimming cut 2 bases from V and 1 base from J; bases unmatched to any gene: 7. CDR3 sequence (DNA): TGCGCCAGCAGTGAGGAGACAGGGCTTCTTAACTATGGCTACACCTTC. Its translation: CASSEETGLLNYGYTF.

By frequency in the sample, this clonotype is medium-sized. The chain is built from TRBV4-3 and TRBJ2-3; tentatively, D is TRBD2 (6 bases). V was clipped by 0 bases and J by 8 bases, with 15 bases between them. The CDR3 is 15 residues long. Germline CDR1 and CDR2: LGHNA and YSLEER. The CDR3 here is CASSQDPGPEGTQYF. The CDR3 DNA is TGCGCCAGCAGCCAAGACCCAGGGCCGGAGGGTACGCAGTATTTT.

CDR3 amino acids: CASSLVGGVFDNEQFF. CDR3 sequence (DNA): TGTGCCAGCAGCTTAGTCGGGGGAGTTTTCGACAATGAGCAGTTCTTC. The rearrangement joins TRBV7-8 to TRBJ2-1; tentative D call: TRBD2 (6 bases). Trimming left V 1 base short and J 5 bases short, with 15 bases between. This CDR3 region has 16 residues. The germline V gene has CDR1 SGHVS and CDR2 FQNEAQ.

Sample share makes this clonotype medium-sized. The chain joins TRBV29-1 to TRBJ1-2; the match to TRBD1 covers 8 bases. The CDR3 length is 15 residues. CDR1 is SQVTM, CDR2 ANQGSEA, per germline. Trimming cost V 3 bases and J 4 bases; bases outside gene matches: 10. CDR3 bases: TGCAGCGTTGACTCCGGGACAGGATTGGCCTATGGCTACACCTTC. It is translated as CSVDSGTGLAYGYTF. The full variable domain, in which reference TRBV29-1 and TRBJ1-2 provide the parts outside the CDR3, is SAVISQKPSRDICQRGTSLTIQCQVDSQVTMMFWYRQQPGQSLTLIATANQGSEATYESGFVIDKFPISRPNLTFSTLTVSNMSPEDSSIYLCSVDSGTGLAYGYTFGSGTRLTVV.

The chain joins TRBV7-2 to TRBJ2-2; possibly TRBD2 for D (5 bases). V lost 5 bases, J lost 4 bases, and 17 bases lay in between. This CDR3 spans 16 amino acids. Germline V lookup: CDR1 SGHTA, CDR2 FQGNSA. The CDR3 DNA sequence: TGTGCCAGCAGCCCCATGAGGGTTGCGCTCACCGGGGAGCTGTTTTTT. Translating it yields CASSPMRVALTGELFF. Complete variable domain (other parts from reference TRBV7-2 and TRBJ2-2): GAGVSQSPSNKVTEKGKDVELRCDPISGHTALYWYRQSLGQGLEFLIYFQGNSAPDKSGLPSDRFSAERTGGSVSTLTIQRTQQEDSAVYLCASSPMRVALTGELFFGEGSRLTVL.

This clonotype has only a few counts. The chain uses TRBV7-2 and TRBJ2-1; maybe TRBD1 (5 bases). The CDR3 is 16 residues long. V shed 2 bases and J shed 8 bases, with 19 bases lying between them. Germline values: CDR1 SGHTA, CDR2 FQGNSA. The CDR3 sequence: CASSLTRTSLGDEQFF. CDR3 in DNA: TGTGCCAGCAGCTTAACGCGAACCTCGTTAGGGGATGAGCAGTTCTTC. The variable domain in full, with the rest retrieved from reference TRBV7-2 and TRBJ2-1, is GAGVSQSPSNKVTEKGKDVELRCDPISGHTALYWYRQSLGQGLEFLIYFQGNSAPDKSGLPSDRFSAERTGGSVSTLTIQRTQQEDSAVYLCASSLTRTSLGDEQFFGPGTRLTVL.

By share, this clonotype ranks as medium-sized. This chain uses TRBV9 with TRBJ2-5, with D maybe TRBD1 (6 bases). The V gene's germline CDR1 is SGDLS and CDR2 YYNGEE. CDR3 length: 15 residues. Trimming removed 3 bases from V and 3 bases from J, with 15 bases in between. CDR3 residues: CASSGQGISKETQYF. For the CDR3, the DNA is TGTGCCAGCAGCGGTCAGGGGATTTCTAAAGAGACCCAGTACTTC.

This clonotype is labeled as medium-sized (0.01 to 0.1%). This chain connects TRBV7-2 to TRBJ1-2, with 9 nucleotides matching TRBD1. The CDR3 length is 15 residues. Germline loops: CDR1 SGHTA, CDR2 FQGNSA. V shed 5 bases, J shed 6 bases, and the junction held 10 bases outside the gene matches. Here the CDR3 reads CASSPPGTGRDGYTF. In DNA, the CDR3 is TGTGCCAGCAGCCCCCCCGGGACAGGGAGGGATGGCTACACCTTC.

This sequence joins TRBV6-5 and TRBJ2-1; D gene ambiguous. Trimming cost V 6 bases and J 5 bases, with 14 bases left between them. CDR3 length: 14 residues. Germline lookup yields CDR1 MNHEY and CDR2 SVGAGI. CDR3 DNA sequence: TGTGCCAGCAGCCTCCTTAGGACGGACAATGAGCAGTTCTTC. Its translation is CASSLLRTDNEQFF.

Only a few counts were recorded for this clonotype. Here the CDR3 reads CASSPTGVAYNEQFF. CDR3 DNA: TGTGCCAGCAGCCCGACAGGGGTAGCCTACAATGAGCAGTTCTTC. The genes are TRBV11-3 and TRBJ2-1; 8 bases fit TRBD1. This CDR3 contains 15 residues. The J segment lost 2 bases and the V segment lost 5 bases, leaving 5 bases of the junction unmatched. Germline V gene lookup returns CDR1 SGHNT and CDR2 YENEEA.

This clonotype rates as medium-sized. This chain connects TRBV29-1 to TRBJ2-2, with D unclear. Germline CDR1 is SQVTM and CDR2 is ANQGSEA. Trimming stripped 8 bases from V and 1 base from J, with 8 bases between. The length of the CDR3 is 12 residues. Here the CDR3 DNA reads TGCAGCTGGGCAGAGAACACCGGGGAGCTGTTTTTT. It codes for CSWAENTGELFF.

By its share, this clonotype is medium-sized (0.01 to 0.1%). CDR3 sequence (DNA): TGCAGTGCTAGAGTACCGTGGGACGAGAGTAGCACAGATACGCAGTATTTT. It codes for CSARVPWDESSTDTQYF. The rearrangement joins TRBV20-1 to TRBJ2-3; D is possibly TRBD1 or TRBD2 (5 bases each). Germline V lookup: CDR1 DFQATT, CDR2 SNEGSKA (reference sequence). CDR3 length: 17 amino acids. V was cut by 1 base and J by 0 bases, with 17 bases left in between.